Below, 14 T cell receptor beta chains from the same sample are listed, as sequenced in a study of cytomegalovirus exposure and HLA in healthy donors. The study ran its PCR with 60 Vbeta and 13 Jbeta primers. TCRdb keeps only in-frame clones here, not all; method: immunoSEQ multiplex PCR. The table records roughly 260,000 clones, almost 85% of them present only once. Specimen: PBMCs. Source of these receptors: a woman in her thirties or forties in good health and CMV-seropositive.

The DNA of the CDR3 is TGTGCCAGCAGCTTAATCTCGGGGACAACGGAGAACACTGAAGCTTTCTTT. Translated, it gives CASSLISGTTENTEAFF. The chain employs TRBV7-9 and TRBJ1-1, with a weak D call TRBD1 (6 bases). From germline, CDR1 is SEHNR and CDR2 FQNEAQ (reference sequence). V was pared by 2 bases and J by 1 base, with 17 bases between. The CDR3 is 17 residues long.

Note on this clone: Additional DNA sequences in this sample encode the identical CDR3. The CDR3 region is CASSRQGTEAFF. CDR3 bases: TGTGCCAGCAGTCGACAGGGCACTGAAGCTTTCTTT. J is TRBJ1-1 and V is TRBV6-5; 7 positions match TRBD1. Germline-derived CDR1 and CDR2 are MNHEY and SVGAGI. The CDR3 consists of 12 residues. V lost 5 bases, J lost 4 bases, and 1 base stayed unmatched.

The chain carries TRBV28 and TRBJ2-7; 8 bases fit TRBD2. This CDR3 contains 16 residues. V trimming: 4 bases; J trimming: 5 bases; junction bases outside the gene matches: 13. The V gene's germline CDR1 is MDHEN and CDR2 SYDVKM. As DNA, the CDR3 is TGTGCCAGCAGTTGGAACCCGGGAGGGCCGGTGGACGAGCAGTACTTC. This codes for CASSWNPGGPVDEQYF.

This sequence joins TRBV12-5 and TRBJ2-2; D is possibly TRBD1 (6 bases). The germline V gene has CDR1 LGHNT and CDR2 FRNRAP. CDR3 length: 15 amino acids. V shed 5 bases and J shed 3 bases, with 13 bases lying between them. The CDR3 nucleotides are TGTGCTAGTGGTACAGGGTTGTCGTACACCGGGGAGCTGTTTTTT. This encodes CASGTGLSYTGELFF.

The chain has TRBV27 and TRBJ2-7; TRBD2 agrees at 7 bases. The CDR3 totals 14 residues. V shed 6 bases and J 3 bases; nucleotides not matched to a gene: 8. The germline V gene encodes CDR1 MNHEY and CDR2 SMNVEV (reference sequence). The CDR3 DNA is TGTGCCAGCAGCAACACTAGCGATTTCTACGAGCAGTACTTC. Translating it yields CASSNTSDFYEQYF.

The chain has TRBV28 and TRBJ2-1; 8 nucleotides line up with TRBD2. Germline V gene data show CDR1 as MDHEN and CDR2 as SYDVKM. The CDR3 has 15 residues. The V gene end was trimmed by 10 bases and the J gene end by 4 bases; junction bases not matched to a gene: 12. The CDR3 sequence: CATTAGGGAYNEQFF. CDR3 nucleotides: TGTGCCACCACCGCGGGGGGAGGGGCGTACAATGAGCAGTTCTTC.

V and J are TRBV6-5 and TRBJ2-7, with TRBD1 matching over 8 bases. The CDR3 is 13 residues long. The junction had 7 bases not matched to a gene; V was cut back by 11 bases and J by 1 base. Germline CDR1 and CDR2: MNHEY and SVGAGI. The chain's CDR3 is CAVRTGSSYEQYF. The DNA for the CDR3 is TGTGCCGTTCGGACAGGGTCTTCCTACGAGCAGTACTTC.

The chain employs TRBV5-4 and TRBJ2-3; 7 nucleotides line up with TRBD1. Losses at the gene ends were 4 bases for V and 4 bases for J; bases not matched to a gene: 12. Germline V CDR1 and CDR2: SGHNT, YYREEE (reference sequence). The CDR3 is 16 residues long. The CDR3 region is CASSLGTAIDADTQYF. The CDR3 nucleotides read TGTGCCAGCAGCCTCGGGACAGCTATAGACGCAGATACGCAGTATTTT.

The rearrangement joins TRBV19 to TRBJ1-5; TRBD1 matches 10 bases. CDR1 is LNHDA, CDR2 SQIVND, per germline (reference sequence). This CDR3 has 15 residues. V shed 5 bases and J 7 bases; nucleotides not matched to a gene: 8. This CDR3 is CASSLRTGGPQPQHF. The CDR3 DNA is TGTGCCAGTAGTTTAAGGACAGGGGGGCCCCAGCCCCAGCATTTT.

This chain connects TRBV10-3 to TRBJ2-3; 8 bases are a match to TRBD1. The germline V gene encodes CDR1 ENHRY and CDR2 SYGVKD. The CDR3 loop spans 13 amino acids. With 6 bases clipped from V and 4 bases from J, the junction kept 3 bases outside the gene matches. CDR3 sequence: CAISIQGADTQYF. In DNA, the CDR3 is TGTGCCATCAGCATACAGGGGGCAGATACGCAGTATTTT.

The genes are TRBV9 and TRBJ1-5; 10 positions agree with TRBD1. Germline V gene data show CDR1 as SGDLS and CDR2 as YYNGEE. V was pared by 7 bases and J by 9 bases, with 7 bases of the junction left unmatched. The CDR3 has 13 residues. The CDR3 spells CASGTGDVWPQHF. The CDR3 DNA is TGTGCCAGCGGGACAGGGGATGTATGGCCCCAGCATTTT.

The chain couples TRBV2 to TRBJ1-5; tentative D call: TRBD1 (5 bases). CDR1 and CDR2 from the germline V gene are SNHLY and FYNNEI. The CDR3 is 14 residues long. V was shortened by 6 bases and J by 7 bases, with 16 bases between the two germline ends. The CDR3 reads CASSRPGVEQPQHF. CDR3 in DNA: TGTGCCAGCAGCCGTCCGGGGGTTGAACAGCCCCAGCATTTT.

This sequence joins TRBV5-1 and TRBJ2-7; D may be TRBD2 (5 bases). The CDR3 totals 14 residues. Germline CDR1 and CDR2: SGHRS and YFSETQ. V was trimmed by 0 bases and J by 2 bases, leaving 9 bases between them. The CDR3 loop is CASSLAGNTYEQYF. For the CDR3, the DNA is TGCGCCAGCAGCTTGGCGGGGAACACCTACGAGCAGTACTTC. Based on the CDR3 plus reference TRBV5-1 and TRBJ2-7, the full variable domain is KAGVTQTPRYLIKTRGQQVTLSCSPISGHRSVSWYQQTPGQGLQFLFEYFSETQRNKGNFPGRFSGRQFSNSRSEMNVSTLELGDSALYLCASSLAGNTYEQYFGPGTRLTVT.

The CDR3 sequence is CAIRAVDTQYF. The CDR3 DNA reads as TGTGCCATCAGGGCCGTTGATACGCAGTATTTT. The chain couples TRBV10-3 to TRBJ2-3; D is unclear. Germline V gene lookup returns CDR1 ENHRY and CDR2 SYGVKD. The CDR3 has 11 residues. Trimming shortened V by 6 bases and J by 6 bases, and 7 bases separated the two germline ends.